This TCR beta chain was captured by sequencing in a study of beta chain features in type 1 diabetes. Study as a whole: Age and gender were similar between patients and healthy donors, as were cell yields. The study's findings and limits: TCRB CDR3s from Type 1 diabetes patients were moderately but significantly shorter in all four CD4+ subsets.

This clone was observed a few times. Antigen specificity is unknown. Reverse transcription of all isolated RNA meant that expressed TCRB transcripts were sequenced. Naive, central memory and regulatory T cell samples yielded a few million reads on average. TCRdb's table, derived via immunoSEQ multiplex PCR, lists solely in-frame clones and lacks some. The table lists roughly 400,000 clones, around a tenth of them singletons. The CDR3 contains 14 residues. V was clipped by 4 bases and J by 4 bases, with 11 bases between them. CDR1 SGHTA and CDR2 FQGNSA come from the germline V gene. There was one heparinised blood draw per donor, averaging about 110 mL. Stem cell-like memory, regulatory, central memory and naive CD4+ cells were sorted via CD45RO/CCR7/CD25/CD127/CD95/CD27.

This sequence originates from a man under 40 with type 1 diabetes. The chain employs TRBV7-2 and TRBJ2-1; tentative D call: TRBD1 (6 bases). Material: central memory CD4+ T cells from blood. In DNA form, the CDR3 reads TGTGCCAGCAGCTGGGAACAGGGTTACAATGAGCAGTTCTTC. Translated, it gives CASSWEQGYNEQFF.